This T cell receptor (beta chain) was found in a study of cytomegalovirus exposure and HLA in healthy donors. The wider study: It was reported in a later analysis that the same platform had been used for the roughly 130 validation repertoires as for the roughly 670 first-cohort repertoires.

This clone came up many times. Germline assignment: CDR1 SGDLS and CDR2 YYNGEE. The CDR3 extends over 14 amino acids. With V trimmed by 0 bases and J by 8 bases, 2 bases remained unmatched. Only in-frame clones appear in the TCRdb table, and some are missing; sequencing was by immunoSEQ multiplex PCR. The sample lists 110,000 or so clones; about 82% were seen once. The sample taken for sequencing was PBMCs. This sequence was found in a man between 18 and 35 years old in good health and CMV-seronegative. This chain links TRBV9 with TRBJ1-6; 7 bases match TRBD1. The CDR3 DNA is TGTGCCAGCAGCGTAGGGCAGGGGGATTCACCCCTCCACTTT. Translating gives CASSVGQGDSPLHF.